Detailed here is one T cell receptor (beta chain). Clinical symptoms, serum thyroxine, TRAb, thyroid ultrasound and orbital computed tomography established diagnosis. The data stem from a study of T cells in Graves' hyperthyroidism and ophthalmopathy. CDR1 and CDR2 (germline): SEHNR, FQNEAQ (reference sequence). V lost 5 bases and J lost 0, with 10 bases in between. The CDR3 is 14 residues long. Amplified TCR beta CDR3 regions came from RNA transcripts. First-round RT-PCR of the TCR CDR3 relied on the HTBI primer set. TCRdb reanalysed the multiplex PCR reads using MiXCR and keeps one entry per CDR3 protein. Of about 270,000 distinct CDR3 sequences listed, 22% are singletons.

Sequenced input: blood. The source of this sequence is a young man with Graves' ophthalmopathy. The V gene is TRBV7-9, the J gene TRBJ1-1; the D is unclear. The CDR3 DNA follows: TGTGCCAGCAGCCATCGCCCTTTGAACACTGAAGCTTTCTTT. Residues: CASSHRPLNTEAFF.